This T cell receptor (beta chain) emerged from a study of T-cell memory formation after mild COVID-19. Overall study: Largely donor-specific TCR clusters were found. Study-wide points: CD4+ contracting clones were found mainly in CM and EM, and CD8+ ones in EMRA. Clones shrinking between day 15 and 85 showed a balanced CD4/CD8 split, and those that grew later tilted toward CD4+.

This clonotype appeared a few times. The antigen is not known. The length of the CDR3 is 13 residues. Trimming took off 6 bases at V and 2 bases at J, with 11 bases between the two ends. Germline V lookup: CDR1 MGHDK, CDR2 SYGVNS. TCR alpha and TCR beta cDNA libraries carrying sample barcodes and UMIs came from 5'RACE with constant-segment primers. A single record per CDR3 protein comes from TCRdb applying MiXCR to the 5' RACE reads. Of fewer than 300,000 distinct CDR3 sequences listed, about 20% are singletons. The sequencing sample was made of PBMCs or a T cell subset sorted from them (not recorded which). The V and J genes are TRBV25-1 and TRBJ2-7; the D is unclear. This clonotype was obtained from a man aged 18-30 years who had mild COVID-19 (a few samples of this study predate the infection). Cell type and time point are not known. The CDR3, as DNA: TGTGCCAGCAGGTGGCCGGGTACCTACGAGCAGTACTTC. Protein sequence: CASRWPGTYEQYF.